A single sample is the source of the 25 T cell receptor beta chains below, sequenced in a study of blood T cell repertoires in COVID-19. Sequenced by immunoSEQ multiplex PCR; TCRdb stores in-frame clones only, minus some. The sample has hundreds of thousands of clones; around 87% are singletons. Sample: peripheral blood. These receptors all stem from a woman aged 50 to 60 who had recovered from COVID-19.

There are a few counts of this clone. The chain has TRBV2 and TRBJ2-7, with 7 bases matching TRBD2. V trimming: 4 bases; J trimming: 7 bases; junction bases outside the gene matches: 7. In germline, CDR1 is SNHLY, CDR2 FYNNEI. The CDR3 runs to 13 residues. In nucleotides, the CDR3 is TGTGCCAGCAGTGTTCGCGGGAGCCGGGAGCAGTACTTC. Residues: CASSVRGSREQYF. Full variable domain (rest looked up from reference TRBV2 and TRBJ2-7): EPEVTQTPSHQVTQMGQEVILRCVPISNHLYFYWYRQILGQKVEFLVSFYNNEISEKSEIFDDQFSVERPDGSNFTLKIRSTKLEDSAMYFCASSVRGSREQYFGPGTRLTVT.

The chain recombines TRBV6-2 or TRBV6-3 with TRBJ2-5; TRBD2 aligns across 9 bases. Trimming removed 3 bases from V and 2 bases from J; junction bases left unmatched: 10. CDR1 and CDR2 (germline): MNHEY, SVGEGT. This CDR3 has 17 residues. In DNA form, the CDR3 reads TGTGCCAGCAGTTATGCGGTCAATAGCGGGGGTCAAGAGACCCAGTACTTC. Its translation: CASSYAVNSGGQETQYF.

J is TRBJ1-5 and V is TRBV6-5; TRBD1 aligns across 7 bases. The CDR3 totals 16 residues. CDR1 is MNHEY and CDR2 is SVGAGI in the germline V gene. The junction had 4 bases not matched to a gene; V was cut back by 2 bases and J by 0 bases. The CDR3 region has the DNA TGTGCCAGCAGTTACGAGGGACAGAATAGCAATCAGCCCCAGCATTTT. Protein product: CASSYEGQNSNQPQHF.

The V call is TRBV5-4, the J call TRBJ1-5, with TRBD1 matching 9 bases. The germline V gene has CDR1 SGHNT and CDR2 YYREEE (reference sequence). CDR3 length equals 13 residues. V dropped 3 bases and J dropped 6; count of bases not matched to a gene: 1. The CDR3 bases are TGTGCCAGCAGCTGGGACAGGGCTCAGCCCCAGCATTTT. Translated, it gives CASSWDRAQPQHF.

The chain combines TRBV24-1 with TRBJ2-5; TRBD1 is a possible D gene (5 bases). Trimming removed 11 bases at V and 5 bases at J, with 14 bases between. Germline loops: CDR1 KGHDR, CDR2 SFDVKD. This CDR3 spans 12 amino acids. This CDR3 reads CAMDAAGETQYF. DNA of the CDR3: TGTGCCATGGACGCAGCAGGGGAGACCCAGTACTTC.

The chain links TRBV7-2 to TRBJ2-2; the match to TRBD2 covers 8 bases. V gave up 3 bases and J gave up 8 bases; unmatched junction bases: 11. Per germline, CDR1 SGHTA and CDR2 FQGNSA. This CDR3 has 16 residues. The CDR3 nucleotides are TGTGCCAGCAGCTTTTGGGGAGCGGGAGTGTCGGGGGAGCTGTTTTTT. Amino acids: CASSFWGAGVSGELFF.

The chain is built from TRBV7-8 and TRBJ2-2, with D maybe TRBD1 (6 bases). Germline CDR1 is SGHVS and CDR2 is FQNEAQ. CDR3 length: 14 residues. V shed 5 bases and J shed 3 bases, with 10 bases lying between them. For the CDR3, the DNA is TGTGCCAGCAGCGAACAGGGTTACACCGGGGAGCTGTTTTTT. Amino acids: CASSEQGYTGELFF. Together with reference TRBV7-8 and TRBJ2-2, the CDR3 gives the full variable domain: GAGVSQSPRYKVAKRGQDVALRCDPISGHVSLFWYQQALGQGPEFLTYFQNEAQLDKSGLPSDRFFAERPEGSVSTLKIQRTQQEDSAVYLCASSEQGYTGELFFGEGSRLTVL.

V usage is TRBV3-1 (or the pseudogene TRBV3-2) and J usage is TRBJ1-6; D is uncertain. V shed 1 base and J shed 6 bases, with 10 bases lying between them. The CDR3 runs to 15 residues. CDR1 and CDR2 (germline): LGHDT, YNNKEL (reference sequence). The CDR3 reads CASSQVGQANSPLHF. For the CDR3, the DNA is TGTGCCAGCAGCCAAGTGGGCCAGGCTAATTCACCCCTCCACTTT.

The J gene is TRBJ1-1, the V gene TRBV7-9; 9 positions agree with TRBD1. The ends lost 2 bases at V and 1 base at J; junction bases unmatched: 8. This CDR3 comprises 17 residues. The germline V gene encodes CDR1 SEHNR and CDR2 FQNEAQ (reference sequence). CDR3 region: CASSLLWTGATNTEAFF. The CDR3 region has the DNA TGTGCCAGCAGCTTACTATGGACAGGGGCGACGAACACTGAAGCTTTCTTT.

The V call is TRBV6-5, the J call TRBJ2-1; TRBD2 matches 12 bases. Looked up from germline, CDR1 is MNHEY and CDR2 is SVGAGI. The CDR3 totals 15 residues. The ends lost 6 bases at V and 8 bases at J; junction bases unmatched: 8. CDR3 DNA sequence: TGTGCCAGCAGCAACCAGGGACTAGCGGGTTATGAGCAGTTCTTC. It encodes CASSNQGLAGYEQFF.

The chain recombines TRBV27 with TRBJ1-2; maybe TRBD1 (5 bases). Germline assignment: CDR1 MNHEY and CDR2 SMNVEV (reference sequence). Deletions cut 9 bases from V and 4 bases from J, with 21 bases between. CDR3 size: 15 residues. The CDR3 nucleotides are TGTGCCAGTTCTTTGGCAGGGAATTCGTTCTATGGCTACACCTTC. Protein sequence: CASSLAGNSFYGYTF.

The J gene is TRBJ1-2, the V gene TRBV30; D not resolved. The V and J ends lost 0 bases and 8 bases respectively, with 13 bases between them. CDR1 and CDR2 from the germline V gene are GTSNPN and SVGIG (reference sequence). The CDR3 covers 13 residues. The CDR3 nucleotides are TGTGCCTGGAGTGTAGGATGGCAGGTGGGCTACACCTTC. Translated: CAWSVGWQVGYTF.

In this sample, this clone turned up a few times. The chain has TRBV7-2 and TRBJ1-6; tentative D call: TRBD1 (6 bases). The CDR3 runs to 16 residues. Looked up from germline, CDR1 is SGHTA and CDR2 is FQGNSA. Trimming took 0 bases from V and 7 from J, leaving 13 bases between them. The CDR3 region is CASSLARSGENSPLHF. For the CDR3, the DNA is TGTGCCAGCAGCTTAGCGCGTTCAGGGGAAAATTCACCCCTCCACTTT.

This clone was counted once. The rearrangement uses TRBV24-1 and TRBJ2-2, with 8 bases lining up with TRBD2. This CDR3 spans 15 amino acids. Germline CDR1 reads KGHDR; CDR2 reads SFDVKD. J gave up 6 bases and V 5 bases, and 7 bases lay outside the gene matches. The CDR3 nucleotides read TGTGCCACCAGTGCCTCGGGGGGGCCTCCCGGGGAGCTGTTTTTT. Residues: CATSASGGPPGELFF.

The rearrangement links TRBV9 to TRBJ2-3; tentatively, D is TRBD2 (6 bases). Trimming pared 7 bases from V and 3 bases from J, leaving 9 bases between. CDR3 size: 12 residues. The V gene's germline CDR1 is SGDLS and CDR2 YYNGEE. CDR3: CASSRGTDTQYF. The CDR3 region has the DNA TGTGCCAGCTCCCGGGGGACAGATACGCAGTATTTT.

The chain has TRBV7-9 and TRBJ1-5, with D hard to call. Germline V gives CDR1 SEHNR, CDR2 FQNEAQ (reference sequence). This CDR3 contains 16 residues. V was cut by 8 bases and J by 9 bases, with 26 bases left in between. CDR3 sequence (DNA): TGTGCCAGCCCCAGGCACCAGACCGCCGTAGCGGGGCCCCAGCATTTT. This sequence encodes CASPRHQTAVAGPQHF.

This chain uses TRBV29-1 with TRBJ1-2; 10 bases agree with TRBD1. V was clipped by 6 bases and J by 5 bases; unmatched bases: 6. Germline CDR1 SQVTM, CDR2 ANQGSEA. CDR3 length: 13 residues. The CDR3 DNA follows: TGCAGCGTGGGGGACAGGGGCGGGTATGGCTACACCTTC. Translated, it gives CSVGDRGGYGYTF. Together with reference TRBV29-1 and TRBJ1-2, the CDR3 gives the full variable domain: SAVISQKPSRDICQRGTSLTIQCQVDSQVTMMFWYRQQPGQSLTLIATANQGSEATYESGFVIDKFPISRPNLTFSTLTVSNMSPEDSSIYLCSVGDRGGYGYTFGSGTRLTVV.

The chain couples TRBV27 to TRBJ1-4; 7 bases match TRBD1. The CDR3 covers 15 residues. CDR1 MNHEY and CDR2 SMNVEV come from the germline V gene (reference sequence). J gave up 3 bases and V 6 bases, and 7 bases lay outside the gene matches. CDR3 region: CASRLAGTANEKLFF. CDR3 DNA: TGTGCCAGCAGGCTAGCCGGGACAGCTAATGAAAAACTGTTTTTT.

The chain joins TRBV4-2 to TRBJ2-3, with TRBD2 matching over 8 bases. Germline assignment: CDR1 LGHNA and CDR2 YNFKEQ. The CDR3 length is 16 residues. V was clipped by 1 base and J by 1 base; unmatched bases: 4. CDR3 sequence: CASSQVAGRGTDTQYF. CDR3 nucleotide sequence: TGTGCCAGCAGCCAAGTAGCGGGAAGGGGCACAGATACGCAGTATTTT.

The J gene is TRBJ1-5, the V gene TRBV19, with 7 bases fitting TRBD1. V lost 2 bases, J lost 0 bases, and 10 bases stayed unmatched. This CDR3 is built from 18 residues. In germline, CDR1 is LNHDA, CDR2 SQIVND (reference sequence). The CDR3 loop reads CASSISWTGGNSNQPQHF. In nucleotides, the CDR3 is TGTGCCAGTAGTATATCCTGGACAGGAGGGAATAGCAATCAGCCCCAGCATTTT.

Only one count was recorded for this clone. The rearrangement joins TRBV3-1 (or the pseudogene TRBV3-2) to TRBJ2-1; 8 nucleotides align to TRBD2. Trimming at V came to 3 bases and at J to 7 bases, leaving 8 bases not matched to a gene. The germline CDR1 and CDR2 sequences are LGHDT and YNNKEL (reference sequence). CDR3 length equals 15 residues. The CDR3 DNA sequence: TGTGCCAGCAGCCATGGACTAGCTACGGGGAATGAGCAGTTCTTC. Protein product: CASSHGLATGNEQFF.

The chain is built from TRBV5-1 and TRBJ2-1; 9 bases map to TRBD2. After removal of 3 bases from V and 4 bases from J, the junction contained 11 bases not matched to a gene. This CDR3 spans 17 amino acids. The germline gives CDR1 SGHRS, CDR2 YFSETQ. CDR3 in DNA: TGCGCCAGCAGCTCCCGGCCGGCTAGCGGGGCTTACAATGAGCAGTTCTTC. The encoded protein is CASSSRPASGAYNEQFF.

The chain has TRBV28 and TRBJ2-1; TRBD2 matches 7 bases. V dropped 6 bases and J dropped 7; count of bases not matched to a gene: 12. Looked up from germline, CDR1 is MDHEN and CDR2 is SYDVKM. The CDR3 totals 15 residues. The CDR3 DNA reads TGTGCCAGCAGCCGACCGGGGGGTACGGGGAATGAGCAGTTCTTC. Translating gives CASSRPGGTGNEQFF.

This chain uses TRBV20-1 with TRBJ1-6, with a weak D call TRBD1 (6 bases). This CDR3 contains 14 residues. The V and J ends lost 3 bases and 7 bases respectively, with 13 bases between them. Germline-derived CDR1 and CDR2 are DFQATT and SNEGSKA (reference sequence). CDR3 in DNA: TGCAGTGCTAGTTTAAGGACAGCAAATTCACCCCTCCACTTT. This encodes CSASLRTANSPLHF.

Written as DNA, the CDR3 is TGTGCCAGCAGCCCCGGGGTCAGGGGGAAGAATGAAAAACTGTTTTTT. As protein: CASSPGVRGKNEKLFF. V usage is TRBV11-2 and J usage is TRBJ1-4; 7 nucleotides match TRBD1. From germline, CDR1 is SGHAT and CDR2 FQNNGV. Trimming removed 5 bases from V and 5 bases from J; junction bases left unmatched: 11. CDR3 length: 16 residues.